The subject of this entry is one TCR beta chain. Its specificity is not known. The sample comes from a study of T cell repertoires in cytomegalovirus infection. Turning to the study itself: An indication of both CMV infection and matching HLA type came from public TCR beta signatures.

TCRdb ran MiXCR on the reads and lists one entry per CDR3 protein. In the table there are about 100,000 distinct CDR3 sequences, 20% to 25% of which are singletons. Germline V lookup: CDR1 MDHEN, CDR2 SYDVKM. The CDR3 totals 16 residues. Trimming pared 2 bases from V and 0 bases from J, leaving 11 bases between. Study observations and caveats: Cumulative public TCR beta family frequency identified carriers of CMV plus the relevant HLA. Clonotypes of TCR beta that were HLA-C-restricted and CMV-specific dominated the ex vivo response.

This TCR came from a human donor in good health (CMV status not recorded). Some clones in this sample may be carry-over from other donors' samples. This rearrangement joins TRBV28 to TRBJ2-1, with D possibly matching TRBD2 (6 bases). Sequencing was done on a sample of CD8+ T cells from PBMCs. CDR3 in amino acids: CASSLMDGSSYNEQFF. For the CDR3, the DNA is TGTGCCAGCAGTTTAATGGACGGGAGCTCCTACAATGAGCAGTTCTTC.